This T cell receptor (beta chain) is from a study of T cells expressing NK-cell markers. Whole-study context: Eight donors were sequenced, of whom seven were HCMV-seropositive, while the remaining one was HCMV-seronegative. Broader study findings: A range of about 1.0-7.5% of CD8+ T cells consisted of dominant NKG2C+ clonotypes in 5 or 6 donors. In a few donors, these clonotypes also led the CD3+CD56-NKG2C+ fraction.

About this clonotype: Its antigen remains unidentified.

From germline, CDR1 is SSHAT and CDR2 FNYEAQ (reference sequence). The CDR3 totals 13 residues. TCRdb re-called the 5' RACE reads; one entry per CDR3 protein, DNA not given. The sample table sets out about 260,000 distinct CDR3 sequences. This TCR came from a man between 18 and 29 years old in good health. The rearrangement links TRBV7-7 to TRBJ2-5. Sequenced material: blood T cells: a sorted CD56 or NKG2C T cell subset, CD4+ or CD8+ T cells, or bulk PBMC T cells (not recorded which). This chain's CDR3 is CASSLGVQETQYF.